These 32 T cell receptor beta chains were all obtained from the same sample, sequenced in a study of identical twins. TCRdb independently ran MiXCR on the 5' RACE reads; one entry per CDR3 protein. The repertoire holds approximately 630,000 distinct CDR3 sequences, with around 7.4% as singletons. These data also formed part of another study, on yellow fever vaccine responses in identical twins.

Sequencing input: PBMCs. The receptors come from a woman aged 18-29 years in good health.

This clonotype has a count of ten or more. The CDR3 spells CSVARQGNYGYTF. The CDR3, as DNA: TGCAGCGTAGCTAGACAGGGGAACTATGGCTACACCTTC. This chain connects TRBV29-1 to TRBJ1-2; 8 bases line up with TRBD1. The CDR3 is made up of 13 amino acids. The V segment lost 6 bases and the J segment 2 bases; nucleotides outside the gene matches: 5. Germline V CDR1 and CDR2: SQVTM, ANQGSEA.

This clonotype was recorded at least ten times. The genes are TRBV4-1 and TRBJ1-2; D is unresolved. The germline gives CDR1 MGHRA, CDR2 YSYEKL. The germline V and J ends were trimmed by 5 bases and 5 bases, with 12 bases remaining between them. The length of the CDR3 is 13 residues. This CDR3 reads CASSEVGRYGYTF. CDR3 bases: TGCGCCAGCAGCGAAGTAGGGCGTTATGGCTACACCTTC.

This clonotype was detected a few times. The chain couples TRBV4-1 to TRBJ2-7; no firm D call. This CDR3 is built from 15 residues. From germline, CDR1 is MGHRA and CDR2 YSYEKL. Deletions cut 3 bases from V and 7 bases from J, with 19 bases between. DNA of the CDR3: TGCGCCAGCAGCCAGACCCAGGCGGACCTCCGGGAGCAGTACTTC. Its protein is CASSQTQADLREQYF.

This clonotype has a handful of counts. The chain is built from TRBV20-1 and TRBJ2-1, with 8 positions matching TRBD2. CDR1 DFQATT and CDR2 SNEGSKA come from the germline V gene (reference sequence). V shed 3 bases, J shed 6 bases, and the junction held 10 bases outside the gene matches. The CDR3 spans 15 residues. Here the CDR3 DNA reads TGCAGTGCTAGCGTAGGACTAGCTTTTCGCAATGAGCAGTTCTTC. Its translation is CSASVGLAFRNEQFF.

This clonotype has more than one count but fewer than ten. The chain combines TRBV20-1 with TRBJ1-1; D perhaps matches TRBD1 (6 bases). This CDR3 spans 12 amino acids. Germline-derived CDR1 and CDR2 are DFQATT and SNEGSKA (reference sequence). V was trimmed by 2 bases and J by 3 bases, leaving 7 bases between them. CDR3 DNA sequence: TGCAGTGCTAGACCAGGGGACACTGAAGCTTTCTTT. Translating it yields CSARPGDTEAFF.

The V and J genes are TRBV5-1 and TRBJ2-5, with 10 positions matching TRBD1. The CDR3 length is 16 residues. With 3 bases clipped from V and 2 bases from J, the junction kept 7 bases outside the gene matches. CDR1 and CDR2 (germline): SGHRS, YFSETQ. CDR3 sequence reads: CASSYRDRGTQETQYF. CDR3 nucleotides: TGCGCCAGCAGCTACCGGGACAGGGGCACTCAAGAGACCCAGTACTTC. The variable domain in full, completed from reference TRBV5-1 and TRBJ2-5, reads KAGVTQTPRYLIKTRGQQVTLSCSPISGHRSVSWYQQTPGQGLQFLFEYFSETQRNKGNFPGRFSGRQFSNSRSEMNVSTLELGDSALYLCASSYRDRGTQETQYFGPGTRLLVL.

The J gene is TRBJ1-6, the V gene TRBV27; a weak D match, TRBD1 (6 bases). V lost 6 bases, J lost 6 bases, and 18 bases lay in between. CDR1 is MNHEY, CDR2 SMNVEV, per germline (reference sequence). The CDR3 is 16 residues long. CDR3 DNA: TGTGCCAGCAGCAAAACAGGGTCACCCTTTAATTCACCCCTCCACTTT. Protein sequence: CASSKTGSPFNSPLHF.

V and J are TRBV24-1 and TRBJ1-5; 8 positions agree with TRBD1. The CDR3 covers 13 residues. V dropped 7 bases and J dropped 9; count of bases not matched to a gene: 7. Germline V CDR1 and CDR2: KGHDR, SFDVKD. CDR3 nucleotides: TGTGCCACCAGCGACAGGGGCCGGGGGCCCCAGCATTTT. Its translation is CATSDRGRGPQHF.

This clonotype occurred many times. The V call is TRBV5-1, the J call TRBJ2-2; TRBD2 agrees at 10 bases. Germline V gene lookup returns CDR1 SGHRS and CDR2 YFSETQ. The J segment lost 4 bases and the V segment lost 0 bases, leaving 6 bases of the junction unmatched. The length of the CDR3 is 17 residues. In nucleotides, the CDR3 is TGCGCCAGCAGCTTGGAGGGGCTAGCGGGAGTCACCGGGGAGCTGTTTTTT. Protein product: CASSLEGLAGVTGELFF. The variable domain in full, with the rest retrieved from reference TRBV5-1 and TRBJ2-2, is KAGVTQTPRYLIKTRGQQVTLSCSPISGHRSVSWYQQTPGQGLQFLFEYFSETQRNKGNFPGRFSGRQFSNSRSEMNVSTLELGDSALYLCASSLEGLAGVTGELFFGEGSRLTVL.

This clonotype appeared many times. CDR3 loop: CSVEQGPYNEQFF. The CDR3 bases are TGCAGCGTTGAACAGGGACCCTACAATGAGCAGTTCTTC. The chain recombines TRBV29-1 with TRBJ2-1, with D perhaps assigned TRBD1 or TRBD2 (5 bases each). Germline-derived CDR1 and CDR2 are SQVTM and ANQGSEA. Trimming pared 2 bases from V and 2 bases from J, leaving 7 bases between. This CDR3 spans 13 amino acids.

The chain joins TRBV10-3 to TRBJ2-1; no firm D call. Germline CDR1 ENHRY, CDR2 SYGVKD. V was clipped by 6 bases and J by 5 bases, with 11 bases between them. There are 13 residues in the CDR3. The CDR3 region has the DNA TGTGCCATCAGAAAGGGTATCAACAATGAGCAGTTCTTC. This sequence encodes CAIRKGINNEQFF.

This clonotype showed up just a few times. The chain has TRBV28 and TRBJ1-4; the D gene is possibly TRBD1 (6 bases). The V end was cut by 6 bases, the J end by 5 bases, with 16 bases between. Germline V lookup: CDR1 MDHEN, CDR2 SYDVKM. The CDR3 covers 15 residues. CDR3: CASSPMTGLNEKLFF. Here the CDR3 DNA reads TGTGCCAGCAGCCCAATGACAGGCCTAAATGAAAAACTGTTTTTT.

This clonotype was recorded at least ten times. The gene calls are TRBV24-1 and TRBJ2-1; 11 positions match TRBD2. From germline, CDR1 is KGHDR and CDR2 SFDVKD. V trimming: 9 bases; J trimming: 7 bases; junction bases outside the gene matches: 7. The CDR3 sequence is 14 residues long. The CDR3 nucleotides are TGTGCCACCGCACTTAGCGGGGGGGCAAATGAGCAGTTCTTC. This gives the protein CATALSGGANEQFF.

This clonotype was seen only a few times. The chain couples TRBV7-8 to TRBJ2-1, with D maybe TRBD1 (6 bases). Germline V gene lookup returns CDR1 SGHVS and CDR2 FQNEAQ. The length of the CDR3 is 16 residues. The ends were cut back, 1 base at V and 3 bases at J, with 13 bases in the middle. The CDR3 region is CASSLVGTNLYNEQFF. In DNA form, the CDR3 reads TGTGCCAGCAGCTTAGTTGGGACAAACCTCTACAATGAGCAGTTCTTC.

The chain couples TRBV6-5 to TRBJ2-5; D is undetermined. The germline V and J ends were trimmed by 0 bases and 4 bases, with 9 bases remaining between them. Looked up from germline, CDR1 is MNHEY and CDR2 is SVGAGI. The CDR3 has 14 residues. CDR3 coding DNA: TGTGCCAGCAGTTACTCCGATAGACGAGAGACCCAGTACTTC. Translated: CASSYSDRRETQYF.

Only a few counts were recorded for this clonotype. V gene TRBV27 combines with J gene TRBJ2-2; D is uncertain. V dropped 3 bases and J dropped 4 bases, with 9 bases sitting between them. The germline gives CDR1 MNHEY, CDR2 SMNVEV (reference sequence). CDR3 length: 14 residues. The CDR3 region is CASSFGRFTGELFF. Written as DNA, the CDR3 is TGTGCCAGCAGTTTCGGTCGTTTCACCGGGGAGCTGTTTTTT.

The sample holds one count of this clonotype. The rearrangement joins TRBV12-3 or TRBV12-4 to TRBJ2-5; D is perhaps TRBD2 (6 bases). Between the trimmed V and J ends, which lost 3 bases and 4 bases, there was a span of 27 bases. The CDR3 has 19 residues. The CDR3 DNA follows: TGTGCCAGCAGTTTTGAGGGGTCCCAAGGGGAGTGGGGAGGAGAGACCCAGTACTTC. Translating gives CASSFEGSQGEWGGETQYF.

Many counts were recorded for this clonotype. The chain joins TRBV5-1 to TRBJ2-2, with D unresolved. Per the germline V gene, CDR1 is SGHRS and CDR2 is YFSETQ. The CDR3 is made up of 15 amino acids. V lost 1 base and J lost 1, with 8 bases in between. In nucleotides, the CDR3 is TGCGCCAGCAGCTTGTCGTATCAGAACACCGGGGAGCTGTTTTTT. Translation: CASSLSYQNTGELFF.

The V call is TRBV10-3, the J call TRBJ1-2, with 8 bases fitting TRBD1. This CDR3 is 14 amino acids long. V was pared by 4 bases and J by 5 bases, with 6 bases of the junction left unmatched. CDR1 is ENHRY, CDR2 SYGVKD, per germline. The CDR3 DNA reads TGTGCCATCAGTGGGACAGGGAGCGGGTATGGCTACACCTTC. It specifies CAISGTGSGYGYTF.

This clonotype was counted at least ten times. The chain uses TRBV9 and TRBJ2-2, with D uncertain. The V end was cut by 4 bases, the J end by 6 bases, with 13 bases between. Germline values: CDR1 SGDLS, CDR2 YYNGEE. The CDR3 has 14 residues. The CDR3 sequence is CASSQQTWAGELFF. DNA for the CDR3: TGTGCCAGCAGCCAACAAACCTGGGCCGGGGAGCTGTTTTTT.

This clonotype was detected a few times. This chain uses TRBV6-1 with TRBJ2-3; 10 nucleotides line up with TRBD2. The CDR3 sequence is 17 residues long. Germline CDR1 and CDR2: MNHNS and SASEGT. V was clipped by 1 base and J by 2 bases; unmatched bases: 6. The CDR3 DNA reads TGTGCCAGCAGTGAAGAGGCTAGCGGGGGCCTCACAGATACGCAGTATTTT. Protein: CASSEEASGGLTDTQYF.

Ten or more counts support this clonotype. This sequence joins TRBV12-3 or TRBV12-4 and TRBJ2-1, with 9 bases lining up with TRBD1. Losses at the gene ends were 5 bases for V and 8 bases for J; bases not matched to a gene: 10. There are 15 residues in the CDR3. For the CDR3, the DNA is TGTGCCAGCAGTGGGAGACGGGACAGGGTCTATGAGCAGTTCTTC. This codes for CASSGRRDRVYEQFF.

There are many counts of this clonotype. The chain employs TRBV20-1 and TRBJ2-5; no reliable D call. CDR1 and CDR2 (germline): DFQATT, SNEGSKA (reference sequence). Trimming took 3 bases from V and 5 from J, leaving 4 bases between them. This CDR3 is built from 10 residues. CDR3 amino acids: CSASVETQYF. The CDR3 DNA reads TGCAGTGCTAGCGTGGAGACCCAGTACTTC.

This clonotype came up a few times. V usage is TRBV5-1 and J usage is TRBJ2-1; D possibly corresponds to TRBD2 (6 bases). Germline-derived CDR1 and CDR2 are SGHRS and YFSETQ. The CDR3 has 14 amino acids. Trimming removed 7 bases at V and 3 bases at J, with 14 bases between. The CDR3: CASSEGLRYNEQFF. The CDR3, as DNA: TGCGCCAGCTCGGAGGGCCTTCGCTACAATGAGCAGTTCTTC.

This clonotype occurred many times. The V call is TRBV20-1, the J call TRBJ2-3; 8 bases map to TRBD2. The V gene's germline CDR1 is DFQATT and CDR2 SNEGSKA (reference sequence). CDR3 length: 19 amino acids. J was trimmed by 0 bases and V by 0 bases; bases with no gene match: 14. In nucleotides, the CDR3 is TGCAGTGCTAGAGAGGCTAGCGGGCGGATTTCTTCTAGCACAGATACGCAGTATTTT. Translation gives CSAREASGRISSSTDTQYF.

At least ten counts were recorded for this clonotype. V is TRBV13 and J is TRBJ2-3; D is uncertain. CDR3 length: 14 residues. Trimming pared 5 bases from V and 1 base from J, leaving 10 bases between. CDR1 is PRHDT, CDR2 FYEKMQ, per germline (reference sequence). The CDR3, as DNA: TGTGCCAGCAGCCCTACTACCGGCACAGATACGCAGTATTTT. This codes for CASSPTTGTDTQYF. Together with reference TRBV13 and TRBJ2-3, the CDR3 gives the full variable domain: AAGVIQSPRHLIKEKRETATLKCYPIPRHDTVYWYQQGPGQDPQFLISFYEKMQSDKGSIPDRFSAQQFSDYHSELNMSSLELGDSALYFCASSPTTGTDTQYFGPGTRLTVL.

This sequence joins TRBV6-2 or TRBV6-3 and TRBJ2-3; 7 bases match TRBD2. The length of the CDR3 is 15 residues. The germline CDR1 and CDR2 sequences are MNHEY and SVGEGT. After removal of 6 bases from V and 0 bases from J, the junction contained 6 bases not matched to a gene. CDR3 amino acids: CASSYLADSTDTQYF. The CDR3 nucleotides read TGTGCCAGCAGCTATCTAGCGGATAGCACAGATACGCAGTATTTT.

This clonotype was picked up a small number of times. The gene calls are TRBV5-1 and TRBJ2-1; 10 bases agree with TRBD2. V shed 4 bases and J 0 bases; nucleotides not matched to a gene: 13. The V gene's germline CDR1 is SGHRS and CDR2 YFSETQ. The CDR3 totals 19 residues. The CDR3 spells CASSQQVTSGTSSYNEQFF. Here the CDR3 DNA reads TGCGCCAGCAGCCAACAGGTTACTAGCGGGACCAGCTCCTACAATGAGCAGTTCTTC.

This clonotype has only a few counts. The chain combines TRBV24-1 with TRBJ2-3, with 8 positions matching TRBD2. The length of the CDR3 is 15 residues. CDR1 is KGHDR, CDR2 SFDVKD, per germline. V dropped 5 bases and J dropped 5; count of bases not matched to a gene: 8. This CDR3 is CATSGGGAGEDTQYF. CDR3 nucleotide sequence: TGTGCCACCAGTGGGGGGGGAGCGGGAGAAGATACGCAGTATTTT.

The chain recombines TRBV10-2 with TRBJ2-5; D possibly corresponds to TRBD2 (6 bases). The CDR3 totals 12 residues. Germline loops: CDR1 WSHSY, CDR2 SAAADI. V dropped 7 bases and J dropped 4 bases, with 10 bases sitting between them. The CDR3 here is CASKASVETQYF. CDR3 nucleotides: TGCGCCAGCAAGGCTAGCGTAGAGACCCAGTACTTC.

This rearrangement joins TRBV7-2 to TRBJ1-1; maybe TRBD1 (6 bases). Trimming took 8 bases from V and 2 from J, leaving 15 bases between them. Germline assignment: CDR1 SGHTA and CDR2 FQGNSA. This CDR3 has 14 amino acids. CDR3 protein: CASRSGQRNTEAFF. The CDR3 DNA reads as TGTGCCAGCCGATCCGGACAGCGCAACACTGAAGCTTTCTTT.

The CDR3 is CASGLVPPGANVLTF. DNA for the CDR3: TGTGCTAGTGGTTTGGTCCCACCTGGGGCCAACGTCCTGACTTTC. This chain connects TRBV12-5 to TRBJ2-6; D unresolved. The CDR3 has 15 amino acids. Germline V gives CDR1 LGHNT, CDR2 FRNRAP. V gave up 0 bases and J gave up 2 bases, with 5 bases separating them.